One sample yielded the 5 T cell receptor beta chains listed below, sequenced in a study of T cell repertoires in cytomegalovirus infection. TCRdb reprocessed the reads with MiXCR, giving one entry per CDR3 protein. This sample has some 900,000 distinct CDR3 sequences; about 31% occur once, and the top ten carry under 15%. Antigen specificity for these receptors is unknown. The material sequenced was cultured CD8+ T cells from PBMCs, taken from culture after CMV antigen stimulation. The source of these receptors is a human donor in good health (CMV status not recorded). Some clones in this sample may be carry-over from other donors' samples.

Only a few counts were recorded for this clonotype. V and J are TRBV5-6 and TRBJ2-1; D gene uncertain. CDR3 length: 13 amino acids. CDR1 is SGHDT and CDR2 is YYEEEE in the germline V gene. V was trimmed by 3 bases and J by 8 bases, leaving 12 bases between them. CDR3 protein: CASSWGGRDEQFF. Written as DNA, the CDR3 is TGTGCCAGCAGCTGGGGTGGACGGGATGAGCAGTTCTTC.

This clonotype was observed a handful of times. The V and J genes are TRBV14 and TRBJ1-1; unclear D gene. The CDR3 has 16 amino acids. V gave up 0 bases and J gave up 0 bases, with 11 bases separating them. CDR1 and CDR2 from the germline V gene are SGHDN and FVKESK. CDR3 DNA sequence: TGTGCCAGCAGCCAAGATGAGCACACCATGAACACTGAAGCTTTCTTT. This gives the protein CASSQDEHTMNTEAFF.

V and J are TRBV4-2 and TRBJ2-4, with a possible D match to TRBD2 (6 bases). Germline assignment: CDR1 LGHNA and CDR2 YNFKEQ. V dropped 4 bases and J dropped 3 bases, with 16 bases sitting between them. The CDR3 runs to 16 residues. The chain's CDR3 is CASSLGIWGVKNIQYF. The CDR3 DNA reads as TGTGCCAGCAGCCTCGGAATATGGGGGGTCAAAAACATTCAGTACTTC.

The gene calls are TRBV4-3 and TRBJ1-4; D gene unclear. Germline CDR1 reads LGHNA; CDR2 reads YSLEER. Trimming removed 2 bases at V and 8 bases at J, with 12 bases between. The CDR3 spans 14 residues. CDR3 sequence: CASSQMEGREKLFF. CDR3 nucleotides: TGCGCCAGCAGCCAAATGGAGGGAAGGGAAAAACTGTTTTTT.

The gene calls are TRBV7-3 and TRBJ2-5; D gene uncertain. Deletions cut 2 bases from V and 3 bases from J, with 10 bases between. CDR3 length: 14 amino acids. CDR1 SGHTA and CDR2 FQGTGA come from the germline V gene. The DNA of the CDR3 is TGTGCCAGCAGCTTATTTGGGGTGGAAGAGACCCAGTACTTC. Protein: CASSLFGVEETQYF. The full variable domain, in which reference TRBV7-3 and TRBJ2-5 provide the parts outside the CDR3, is GAGVSQTPSNKVTEKGKYVELRCDPISGHTALYWYRQSLGQGPEFLIYFQGTGAADDSGLPNDRFFAVRPEGSVSTLKIQRTERGDSAVYLCASSLFGVEETQYFGPGTRLLVL.